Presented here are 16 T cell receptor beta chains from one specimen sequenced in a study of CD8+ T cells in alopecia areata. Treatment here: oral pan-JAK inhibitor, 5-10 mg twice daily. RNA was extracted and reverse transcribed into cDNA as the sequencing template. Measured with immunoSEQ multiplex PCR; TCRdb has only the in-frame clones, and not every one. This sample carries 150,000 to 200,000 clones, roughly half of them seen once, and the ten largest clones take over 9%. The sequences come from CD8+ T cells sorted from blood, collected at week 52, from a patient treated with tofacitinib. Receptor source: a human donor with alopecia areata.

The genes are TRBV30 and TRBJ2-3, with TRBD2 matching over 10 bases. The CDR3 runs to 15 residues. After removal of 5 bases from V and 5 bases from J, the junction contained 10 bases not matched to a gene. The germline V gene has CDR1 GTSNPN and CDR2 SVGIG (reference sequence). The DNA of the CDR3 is TGTGCCTGGGAGGGGCTAGCGGGGGTTAGAGATACGCAGTATTTT. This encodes CAWEGLAGVRDTQYF. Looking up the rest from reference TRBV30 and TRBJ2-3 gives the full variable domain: SQTIHQWPATLVQPVGSPLSLECTVEGTSNPNLYWYRQAAGRGLQLLFYSVGIGQISSEVPQNLSASRPQDRQFILSSKKLLLSDSGFYLCAWEGLAGVRDTQYFGPGTRLTVL.

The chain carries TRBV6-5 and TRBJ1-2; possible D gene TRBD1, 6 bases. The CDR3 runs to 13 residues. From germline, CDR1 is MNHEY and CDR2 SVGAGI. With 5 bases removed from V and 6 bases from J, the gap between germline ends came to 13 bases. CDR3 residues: CASSDWGANGYTF. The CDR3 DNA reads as TGTGCCAGCAGTGATTGGGGGGCTAATGGCTACACCTTC.

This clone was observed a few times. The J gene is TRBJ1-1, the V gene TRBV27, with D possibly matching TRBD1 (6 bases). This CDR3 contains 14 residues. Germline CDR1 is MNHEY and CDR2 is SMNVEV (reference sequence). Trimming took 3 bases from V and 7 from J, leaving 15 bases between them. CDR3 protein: CASSFGRGKSEAFF. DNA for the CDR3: TGTGCCAGCAGTTTCGGCAGGGGTAAGAGTGAAGCTTTCTTT.

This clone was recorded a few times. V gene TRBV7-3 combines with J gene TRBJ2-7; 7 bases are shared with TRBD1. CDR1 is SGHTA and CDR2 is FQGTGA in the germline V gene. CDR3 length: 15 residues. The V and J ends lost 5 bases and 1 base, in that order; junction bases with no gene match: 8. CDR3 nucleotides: TGTGCCAGCAGCGCCGGTCCGGGACAGTCCTACGAGCAGTACTTC. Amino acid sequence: CASSAGPGQSYEQYF.

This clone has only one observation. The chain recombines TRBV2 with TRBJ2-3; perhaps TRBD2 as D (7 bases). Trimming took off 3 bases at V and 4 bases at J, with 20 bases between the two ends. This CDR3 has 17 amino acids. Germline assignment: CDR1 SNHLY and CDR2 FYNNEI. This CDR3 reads CASSERSWGGIADTQYF. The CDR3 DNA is TGTGCCAGCAGTGAGCGTTCGTGGGGGGGCATTGCAGATACGCAGTATTTT.

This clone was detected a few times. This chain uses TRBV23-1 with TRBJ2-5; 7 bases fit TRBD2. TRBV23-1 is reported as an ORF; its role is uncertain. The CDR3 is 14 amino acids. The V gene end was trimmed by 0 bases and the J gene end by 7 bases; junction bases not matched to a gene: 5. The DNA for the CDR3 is TGCGCCAGCAGTCAATCCGGCAGGGAGGGGACCCAGTACTTC. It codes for CASSQSGREGTQYF.

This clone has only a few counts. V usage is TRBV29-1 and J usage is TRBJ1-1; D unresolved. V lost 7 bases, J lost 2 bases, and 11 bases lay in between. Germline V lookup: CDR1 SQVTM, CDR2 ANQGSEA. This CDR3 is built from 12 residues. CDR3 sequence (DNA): TGCAGCGAACGAGGGATCAACACTGAAGCTTTCTTT. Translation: CSERGINTEAFF.

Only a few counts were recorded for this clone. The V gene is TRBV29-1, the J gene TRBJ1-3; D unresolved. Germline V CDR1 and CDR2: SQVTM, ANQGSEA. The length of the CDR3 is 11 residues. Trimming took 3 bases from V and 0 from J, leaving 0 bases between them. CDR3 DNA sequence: TGCAGCGTTGACTCTGGAAACACCATATATTTT. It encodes CSVDSGNTIYF.

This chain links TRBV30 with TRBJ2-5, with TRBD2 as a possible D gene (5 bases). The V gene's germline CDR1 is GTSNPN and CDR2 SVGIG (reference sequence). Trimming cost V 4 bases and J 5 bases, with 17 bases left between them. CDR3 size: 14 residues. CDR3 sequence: CAWTYSVPGETQYF. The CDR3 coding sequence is TGTGCCTGGACCTACTCCGTGCCGGGGGAGACCCAGTACTTC.

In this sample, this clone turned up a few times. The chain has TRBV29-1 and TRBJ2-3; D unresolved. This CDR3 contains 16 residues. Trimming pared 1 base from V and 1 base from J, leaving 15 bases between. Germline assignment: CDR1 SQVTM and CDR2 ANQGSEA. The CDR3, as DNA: TGCAGCGTTGAAGTTTTCGGGCCATGGGGCACAGATACGCAGTATTTT. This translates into CSVEVFGPWGTDTQYF.

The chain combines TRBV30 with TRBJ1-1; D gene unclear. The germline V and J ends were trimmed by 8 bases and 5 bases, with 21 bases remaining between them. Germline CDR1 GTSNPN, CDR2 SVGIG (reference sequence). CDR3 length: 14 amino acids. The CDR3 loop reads CALYLGGPGTEAFF. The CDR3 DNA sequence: TGTGCCCTCTACCTGGGCGGACCGGGTACTGAAGCTTTCTTT.

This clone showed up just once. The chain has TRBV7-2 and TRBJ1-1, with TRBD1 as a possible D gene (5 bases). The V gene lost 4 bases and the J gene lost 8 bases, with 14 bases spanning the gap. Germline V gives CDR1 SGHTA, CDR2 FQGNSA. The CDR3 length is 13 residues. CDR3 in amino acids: CASSSPGRKEAFF. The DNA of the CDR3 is TGTGCCAGCAGCTCCCCAGGGAGGAAAGAAGCTTTCTTT.

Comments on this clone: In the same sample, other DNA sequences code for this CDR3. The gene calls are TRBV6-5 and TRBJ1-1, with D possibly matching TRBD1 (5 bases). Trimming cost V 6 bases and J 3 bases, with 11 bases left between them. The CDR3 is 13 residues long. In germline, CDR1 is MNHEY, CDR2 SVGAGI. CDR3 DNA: TGTGCCAGCAGGACGGGAGGGGACACTGAAGCTTTCTTT. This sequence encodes CASRTGGDTEAFF.

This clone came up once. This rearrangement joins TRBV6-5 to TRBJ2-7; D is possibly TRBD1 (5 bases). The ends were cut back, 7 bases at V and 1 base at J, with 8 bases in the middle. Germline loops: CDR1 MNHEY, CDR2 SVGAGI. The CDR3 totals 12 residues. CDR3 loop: CASTAGSYEQYF. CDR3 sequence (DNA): TGTGCCAGCACGGCAGGGTCCTACGAGCAGTACTTC.

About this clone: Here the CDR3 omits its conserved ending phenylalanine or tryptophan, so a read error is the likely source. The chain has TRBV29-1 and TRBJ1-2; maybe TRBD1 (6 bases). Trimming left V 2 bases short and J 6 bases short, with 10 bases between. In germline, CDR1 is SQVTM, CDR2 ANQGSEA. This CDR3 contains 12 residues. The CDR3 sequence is CSVETGGDGYTS. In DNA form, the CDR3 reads TGCAGCGTTGAAACTGGGGGCGATGGCTACACCTCC.

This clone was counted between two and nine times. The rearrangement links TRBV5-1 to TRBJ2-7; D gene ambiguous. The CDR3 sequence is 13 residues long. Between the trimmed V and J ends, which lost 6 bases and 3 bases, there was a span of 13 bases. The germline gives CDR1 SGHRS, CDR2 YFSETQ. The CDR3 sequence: CASTTPGSYEQYF. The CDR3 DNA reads TGCGCCAGCACCACCCCAGGAAGCTACGAGCAGTACTTC.